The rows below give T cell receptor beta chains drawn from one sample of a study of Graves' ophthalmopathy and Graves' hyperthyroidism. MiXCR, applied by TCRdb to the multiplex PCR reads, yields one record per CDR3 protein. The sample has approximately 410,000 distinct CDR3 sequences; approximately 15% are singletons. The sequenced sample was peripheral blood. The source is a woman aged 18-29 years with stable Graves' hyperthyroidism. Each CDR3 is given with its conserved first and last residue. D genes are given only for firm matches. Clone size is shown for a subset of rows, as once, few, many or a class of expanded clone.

CDR3: CASSFSHGQGFNTEAFF; DNA: TGCGCCAGCAGCTTCTCCCACGGACAGGGTTTCAACACTGAAGCTTTCTTT; size: .; V: TRBV5-1; J: TRBJ1-1; D: TRBD1
CDR3: CASCSGGDQETQYF; DNA: TGCGCCAGCTGTAGCGGGGGTGACCAAGAGACCCAGTACTTC; size: many; V: TRBV5-1; J: TRBJ2-5; D: TRBD2
CDR3: CASTPDRLNTEAFF; DNA: TGTGCCAGCACCCCCGACAGACTGAACACTGAAGCTTTCTTT; size: many; V: TRBV28; J: TRBJ1-1; D: .
CDR3: CASRRRGEGYYEQYF; DNA: TGTGCCAGCAGGCGACGGGGTGAAGGGTACTACGAGCAGTACTTC; size: many; V: TRBV12-3/TRBV12-4; J: TRBJ2-7; D: .
CDR3: CASSESGTGGWGQPQHF; DNA: TGTGCCAGCAGTGAATCGGGGACAGGGGGCTGGGGTCAGCCCCAGCATTTT; size: many; V: TRBV6-1; J: TRBJ1-5; D: TRBD1
CDR3: CASSTSFRDTTLFF; DNA: TGTGCCAGCAGTACATCATTCCGGGACACCACGCTGTTCTTT; size: many; V: TRBV6-1; J: TRBJ1-1; D: .
CDR3: CASTEERYHNTEAFF; DNA: TGTGCCAGCACCGAGGAAAGATACCATAACACTGAAGCTTTCTTT; size: many; V: TRBV12-3/TRBV12-4; J: TRBJ1-1; D: .
CDR3: CASSLVGGPSYEQYF; DNA: TGTGCCAGCAGCTTAGTCGGGGGTCCCTCCTACGAGCAGTACTTC; size: many; V: TRBV11-3; J: TRBJ2-7; D: .
CDR3: CASSVRQGDYEQYF; DNA: TGTGCCAGCAGCGTACGCCAGGGGGACTACGAGCAGTACTTC; size: .; V: TRBV7-2; J: TRBJ2-7; D: TRBD1
CDR3: CASTRGSARWGANVLTF; DNA: TGTGCCAGCACCAGGGGATCGGCTCGATGGGGGGCCAACGTCCTGACTTTC; size: once; V: TRBV6-1; J: TRBJ2-6; D: .
CDR3: CSGRQGGTGELFF; DNA: TGCAGCGGGAGGCAAGGGGGTACCGGGGAGCTGTTTTTT; size: many; V: TRBV29-1; J: TRBJ2-2; D: .
CDR3: CSAPRLAGQDTSNSYEQYF; DNA: TGCAGTGCTCCACGACTAGCGGGGCAGGACACTTCGAACTCCTACGAGCAGTACTTC; size: many; V: TRBV20-1; J: TRBJ2-7; D: TRBD2
CDR3: CSARVGPSKNIQYF; DNA: TGCAGTGCTAGGGTAGGGCCCTCCAAAAACATTCAGTACTTC; size: many; V: TRBV20-1; J: TRBJ2-4; D: .
CDR3: CASSQERTGASSYEQYF; DNA: TGTGCCAGCAGCCAAGAAAGGACAGGGGCTAGCTCCTACGAGCAGTACTTC; size: few; V: TRBV3-1; J: TRBJ2-7; D: TRBD1
CDR3: CASSLRRRSGNTIYF; DNA: TGTGCCAGCAGCTTACGTCGCCGCTCTGGAAACACCATATATTTT; size: many; V: TRBV7-9; J: TRBJ1-3; D: .
CDR3: CASSLAGPEAALHF; DNA: TGTGCCAGCAGCTTAGCCGGGCCCGAGGCGGCCCTCCACTTT; size: many; V: TRBV7-8; J: TRBJ1-6; D: .
CDR3: CSARDIQTGRNTIYF; DNA: TGCAGTGCTAGAGATATACAAACGGGAAGAAACACCATATATTTT; size: many; V: TRBV20-1; J: TRBJ1-3; D: .
CDR3: CSAATSGGGAFF; DNA: TGCAGCGCAGCGACTTCAGGGGGCGGGGCTTTCTTT; size: .; V: TRBV29-1; J: TRBJ1-1; D: TRBD1
CDR3: CSAIGSRTEAFF; DNA: TGCAGTGCTATAGGGAGTAGGACTGAAGCTTTCTTT; size: many; V: TRBV20-1; J: TRBJ1-1; D: .
CDR3: CASSKGDPNTEAFF; DNA: TGTGCCAGTAGTAAGGGGGACCCGAACACTGAAGCTTTCTTT; size: many; V: TRBV19; J: TRBJ1-1; D: .
CDR3: CASSVGQGSKNIQYF; DNA: TGTGCCAGCAGCGTAGGACAGGGGTCCAAAAACATTCAGTACTTC; size: .; V: TRBV9; J: TRBJ2-4; D: TRBD1
CDR3: CSAREGPVRSGELFF; DNA: TGCAGTGCTAGAGAGGGGCCAGTTCGATCCGGGGAGCTGTTTTTT; size: few; V: TRBV20-1; J: TRBJ2-2; D: .
CDR3: CSARDAGGGQNSPLHF; DNA: TGCAGTGCTAGAGATGCGGGGGGGGGCCAGAATTCACCCCTCCACTTT; size: many; V: TRBV20-1; J: TRBJ1-6; D: .
CDR3: CASSYGVNGRHSGYEQYF; DNA: TGTGCCAGCAGTTACGGAGTTAATGGGCGCCATAGCGGCTACGAGCAGTACTTC; size: many; V: TRBV6-2/TRBV6-3; J: TRBJ2-7; D: .